Sequencing of this T cell receptor (beta chain) was carried out in a study of cytomegalovirus exposure and HLA in healthy donors (dated by TCRdb to 2015 to 2018). Concerning the study at large: In an earlier analysis of roughly 590 of the donors, 276 Gb of sequence data and 120 million or so unique TCR beta sequences from roughly 180 million T cells were reported. The study aimed to test whether signatures of past pathogen exposure could be identified by cataloging public T cell receptors. Along with the approximately 700-subject first cohort, a separate validation cohort of over a hundred different subjects was used. Of the roughly 400 genotyped donors, roughly 80% were placed in the genetic ancestry cluster associated with self-reported Caucasian donors. Among about 370 genotyped donors of the cohort, an average of approximately 240,000 unique TCR beta nucleotide sequences was sequenced per donor, of which 15% to 20% were non-productive. The number of typed donors differed by locus: about 629-630 for A, B, C, DRB1 and DQB1; 500 to 550 for DQA1; some 590 for DPA1; and 400 to 480 for DPB1. About 280 gigabases of sequencing data and approximately 92 million unique TCR sequences made up an early release that covered about 640 HLA-typed donors. Several DR-DQ haplotypes were treated as single units for association and clustering because of strong linkage in the cohort. In the later analysis, no new phenotypic data were used to find candidate immune exposures; instead, reliance was placed on TCR beta sequences and their occurrence across donors. The study combined high-throughput TCR immunosequencing, statistical association of individual TCRs with disease status, and machine learning to predict cytomegalovirus infection status. Alongside the repertoire data, information on donor age, sex, ethnicity and CMV serostatus was compiled. An earlier analysis of around 580 of the donors used high-throughput TCR beta sequencing to judge whether each TCR beta V gene segment behaved as functional or pseudogenic. A later genetic analysis took genome-wide SNP genotypes for about 55% of the roughly 700 donors and used that subset as a discovery cohort. The T cell repertoires of several hundred subjects were profiled by immunosequencing and related to cytomegalovirus serostatus. Both class I and class II loci were covered by HLA typing, at four-digit resolution. Every discovery cohort repertoire had been produced on one sequencing platform. To study patterns of TCR occurrence, a later analysis re-analyzed previously published TCR beta repertoires from 550 to 800 donors and added high-resolution HLA genotyping.

In its sample, this clone was seen once. Which antigen it targets is not known. The record has no base qualities; no much larger clone is one base away. The cohort comprised approximately 700 healthy bone marrow donors. All cohort members were sampled while nominally healthy, although unrecorded immune exposures were likely present. The donor tested CMV seropositive, placing the donor among the roughly 300 seropositive members of the cohort. A peripheral blood sample was collected from each donor, and TCR beta sequencing was performed on peripheral blood mononuclear cells. The Qiagen DNeasy Blood Extraction Kit was used to extract genomic DNA from the blood cell samples. The protocol used for the library was the immunoSEQ multiplex PCR assay. For the multiplex PCR, a mixture combining 60 forward primers for TCR Vbeta segments and 13 reverse primers for TCR Jbeta segments was used. The CDR3 region of rearranged TCR beta genes was amplified from genomic DNA with a multiplex PCR assay. On the Illumina HiSeq System, the amplified TCR beta libraries were sequenced as 87-base-pair reads. Turning to the authors' computational methods: A later analysis counted about 80 million unique TCR beta chains across the 550 to 700 repertoires, and around 9.9 million of these chains were shared by at least two donors. A nearest-neighbor algorithm error-corrected the raw reads and collapsed the reads into unique sequences, merging closely related sequences to remove PCR and sequencing errors. Alignment of CDR3 sequences to IMGT reference sequences was used to assign V, D and J gene segments. For a sequence to be retained, a match of at least six nucleotides was required to both a V gene segment and a J gene segment. Rearrangements were classified as productive when the CDR3 lacked stop codons and remained in frame with V and J, and all other rearrangements were classified as non-productive. CDR3 was defined according to IMGT convention as the region running from the second conserved V-encoded cysteine to the conserved J-encoded phenylalanine. The earlier analysis of 587 of the donors excluded any sequence lacking an unambiguous match to a single V gene segment. In an earlier analysis of around 590 of the donors, a V segment was called functional when productive rearrangements were above 56.7%, and segregating when the standard deviation between donors exceeded 5%. To diagnose cytomegalovirus status from the catalog of TCR beta chain sequences, a statistical classification framework was built. In a later analysis, V and J genes were assigned by comparing TCR nucleotide sequences against IMGT/GENE-DB human TR gene sequences. A later analysis assigned CDR3 sequences and most-parsimonious VDJ recombination scenarios with the TCRdist pipeline. In a later analysis, each TCR beta chain was defined by its CDR3 amino acid sequence together with its V-gene family, and reads without a unique V-gene family were excluded. In a later analysis, several hundred highly shared, low-generation-probability nucleotide sequences were removed to address suspected cross-contamination and a sequencing artifact. For each public chain, a later analysis derived a clonal expansion index from normalized ranks of inferred template counts within each repertoire. A later analysis computed generation probabilities with a VDJ recombination model fitted to out-of-frame rearrangements, and checked the results against IGoR. A later analysis scored TCR-TCR, TCR-HLA and TCR-CMV co-occurrence with hypergeometric tests, applying a repertoire-size bias correction to TCR pairs. To estimate false discovery rates, a later analysis permuted the HLA or CMV assignments 20 times. In a later analysis, co-occurring TCRs were grouped using DBSCAN, with TCRdist sequence similarity added in when clustering inside HLA-allele-positive subsets. Repertoires with fewer than 30,000 or more than 120,000 public chains were left out of co-occurrence clustering, as were several repertoires with anomalous nucleotide sharing. This is the immuneACCESS table as TCRdb keeps it, with only in-frame sequences that have V and J called. A part of the clones is gone; compared with another copy, unresolved V genes explain less than half, and the rest is unexplained. V, J and clone size derive from that table, while D and trimming were established from the DNA sequence. This sample lists around 200,000 clones; less than 80% were detected once. Jointly, the top ten make up 3.5% to 5% of the sample.

Findings and caveats that apply to the study as a whole: A further reported finding was that TCR beta sequences accurately predicted the HLA-A and HLA-B alleles for most subjects in the first cohort. According to a later analysis, parvovirus B19, influenza, CMV and Epstein-Barr virus appeared linked to several top co-occurrence clusters. A later analysis found that most CMV-associated TCR beta chains appeared HLA-restricted, with HLA associations seemingly driven largely by CMV exposure. Because HLA typing was unavailable for some donors at each locus, only the typed subset was used in association tests. In an earlier analysis of approximately 590 of the donors, most TCR beta V segments appeared in productive rearrangements about 87% or about 30% of the time, broadly matching IMGT annotations. When HLA alleles, especially DR and DQ, strongly co-occurred, TCR associations were difficult to assign to individual alleles. According to a later genetic analysis, donors in an Asian-associated ancestry cluster had fewer N-insertions in productive TCRs than the approximately 690-donor mean. Presence/absence analyses assumed roughly uniform sequencing depth across donors, an assumption that may not hold. A cluster of highly shared sequence variants was judged likely to represent a technical artifact of the sequencing pipeline. Three of the identified cytomegalovirus-associated TCR beta chains were confirmed in vitro to be specific for cytomegalovirus antigens. In a later genetic analysis, a missense DCLRE1C variant was associated with V-gene and J-gene trimming of TCR beta chains, and the association was replicated in an independent cohort. In a later analysis, TCR association rates were found to vary across HLA loci, with the most associated TCRs seen for DRB1 alleles and the fewest for HLA-C alleles. A later analysis associated 16,951 TCR beta sequences with specific HLA alleles at a false discovery rate of 0.05. The 87-base-pair reads could not distinguish some IMGT-functional V segments, including TRBV6-2 and TRBV6-3, so those segments were excluded. Most TCR sequences were observed very rarely across donors, whereas some public TCRs were present in many individuals. Immune exposure information for the cohort was limited to CMV serostatus. The classifier was reported to diagnose cytomegalovirus status with high specificity and sensitivity in both the original and validation cohorts. In a later analysis, HLA-associated TCR beta chains showed more clonal expansion and lower generation probabilities than non-associated chains that were equally common. Because counts were too low, fewer than 20 rarely observed V segments, including chromosome 9 orphons, were excluded from the earlier analysis of under 650 of the donors. Only TCR beta chains were sequenced in this cohort, and the absence of alpha or paired-chain data limited detectable features. In the study, some 160 TCR beta chains were listed as associated with cytomegalovirus. The authors suggested that the approach could potentially be generalized to other disease states and immunological phenotypes. Correlated functional status among segregating V segments might be attributable to linkage disequilibrium, but an unknown experimental factor could not be ruled out.

The germline V gene provides CDR1 MNHEY and CDR2 SVGAGI. A distance of 9 bases separates the germline ends of V and J, which lose 8 bases and 2 bases respectively. The CDR3 runs 12 residues from the cysteine to the phenylalanine. Here the CDR3 DNA is all that survives: 36 bases in frame from base 1. Material: PBMCs. This TCR came from a woman younger than 45 in good health and CMV-seropositive. This receptor chain uses TRBV6-5 and TRBJ1-2, and perhaps TRBD1 as D gene, on 5 matching bases. The sequenced DNA is TGTGCCAGCGGAACAGGCAACTATGGCTACACCTTC. This yields the protein CASGTGNYGYTF.